The entry that follows covers one T cell receptor (beta chain) sequence. The antigen remains undetermined. Sequencing was performed with immunoSEQ multiplex PCR; in TCRdb, only in-frame clones are kept and a portion is missing. The table has 2 million to 2.5 million clones, less than 95% seen once. The data originate from a study of shared clonotypes between healthy human individuals. Whole-study context: Per donor, three plates held CD4 naive cells, three held CD4 memory, two held CD8 naive and one held CD8 memory.

The CDR3 covers 16 residues. Between the trimmed V and J ends, which lost 5 bases and 5 bases, there was a span of 21 bases. Germline lookup yields CDR1 SGHAT and CDR2 FQDESV (reference sequence). Findings and caveats of the study: About 5% of naive CD4 clonotypes were shared across a few donors. Clonotype sharing among donors was expected to depend on sequencing depth.

The chain links TRBV11-1 to TRBJ1-2, with no clear D. The sequence came from a man younger than 35 in good health. Some clones in this sample may be carry-over from other donors' samples. The material sequenced was naive CD4+ T cells from PBMCs. Subset described: CD45RA+ positively selected. The CDR3 reads CASSPAPGLSGYGYTF. For the CDR3, the DNA is TGTGCCAGCAGCCCCGCTCCCGGGCTGTCGGGATATGGCTACACCTTC.